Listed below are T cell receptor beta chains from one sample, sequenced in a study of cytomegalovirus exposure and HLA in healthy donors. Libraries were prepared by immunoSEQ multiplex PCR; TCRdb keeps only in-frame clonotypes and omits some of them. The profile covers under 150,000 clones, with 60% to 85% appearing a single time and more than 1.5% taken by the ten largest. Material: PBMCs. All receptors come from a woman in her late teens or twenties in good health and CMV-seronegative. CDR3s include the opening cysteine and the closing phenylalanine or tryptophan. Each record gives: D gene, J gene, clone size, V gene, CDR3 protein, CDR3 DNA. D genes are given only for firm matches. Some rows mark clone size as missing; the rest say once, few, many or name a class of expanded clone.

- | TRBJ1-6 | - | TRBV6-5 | CASSYTKPTNSPLHF | TGTGCCAGCAGTTACACTAAACCGACTAATTCACCCCTCCACTTT
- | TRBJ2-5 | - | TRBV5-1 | CASSPTEETQYF | TGCGCCAGCAGCCCTACGGAGGAGACCCAGTACTTC
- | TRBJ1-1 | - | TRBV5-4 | CASSLWGLGNTEAFF | TGTGCCAGCAGCTTATGGGGGCTTGGGAACACTGAAGCTTTCTTT
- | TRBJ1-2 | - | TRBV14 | CASSQVESGLSNYGYTF | TGTGCCAGCAGCCAAGTAGAGTCAGGCCTCTCTAACTATGGCTACACCTTC
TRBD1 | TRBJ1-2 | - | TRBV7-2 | CASSIDRDRIYGYTF | TGTGCCAGCAGTATCGACCGGGACAGGATCTATGGCTACACCTTC
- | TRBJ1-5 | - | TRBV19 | CASKRGGSNQPQHF | TGTGCCAGTAAAAGGGGTGGGAGCAATCAGCCCCAGCATTTT
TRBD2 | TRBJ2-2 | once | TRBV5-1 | CASSAAGGYTGELFF | TGCGCCAGCAGCGCAGCGGGGGGGTACACCGGGGAGCTGTTTTTT
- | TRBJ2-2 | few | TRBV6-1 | CASSEAPTGGRRTGELFF | TGTGCCAGCAGTGAAGCACCGACAGGAGGCCGCCGGACCGGGGAGCTGTTTTTT
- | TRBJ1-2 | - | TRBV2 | CASRATRGLGDYGYTF | TGTGCCAGCAGGGCGACCAGGGGCCTGGGAGACTATGGCTACACCTTC
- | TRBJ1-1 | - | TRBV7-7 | CASRSRLMGGTEAFF | TGTGCTAGCAGGTCCCGACTGATGGGTGGGACTGAAGCTTTCTTT
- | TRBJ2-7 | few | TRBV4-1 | CASSREIWGDYYEQYF | TGCGCCAGCAGCCGGGAAATTTGGGGAGACTACTACGAGCAGTACTTC
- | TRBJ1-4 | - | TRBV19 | CASSTLNGANEKLFF | TGTGCCAGTAGTACGTTAAACGGGGCTAATGAAAAACTGTTTTTT
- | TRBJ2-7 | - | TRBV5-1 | CASSLAGGADPTYEQYF | TGCGCCAGCAGCTTGGCCGGAGGTGCGGACCCAACCTACGAGCAGTACTTC
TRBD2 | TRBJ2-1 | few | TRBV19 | CASSIGGLAGGHNEQFF | TGTGCCAGTAGTATAGGAGGACTAGCGGGGGGTCACAATGAGCAGTTCTTC
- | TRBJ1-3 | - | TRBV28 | CATTSRAGNTIYF | TGTGCCACCACCTCGAGAGCCGGAAACACCATATATTTT
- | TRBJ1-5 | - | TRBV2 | CASSEAAGFSNQPQHF | TGTGCCAGCAGTGAAGCTGCAGGGTTTAGCAATCAGCCCCAGCATTTT
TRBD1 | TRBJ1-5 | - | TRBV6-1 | CASSEGTGFQPQHF | TGTGCCAGCAGTGAAGGGACAGGGTTTCAGCCCCAGCATTTT
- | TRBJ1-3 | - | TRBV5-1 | CASSFGSASGNTIYF | TGCGCCAGCAGCTTTGGCAGCGCCTCTGGAAACACCATATATTTT
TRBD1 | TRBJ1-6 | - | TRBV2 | CASRGDRDSPLHF | TGTGCCAGCAGAGGGGACAGGGATTCACCCCTCCACTTT
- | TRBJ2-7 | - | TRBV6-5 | CASSVTDGEQYF | TGTGCCAGCAGTGTAACAGACGGCGAGCAGTACTTC
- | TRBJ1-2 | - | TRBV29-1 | CSVEERLNYGYTF | TGCAGCGTTGAAGAGAGACTTAACTATGGCTACACCTTC
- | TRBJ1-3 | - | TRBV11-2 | CASSLDHDRSGNTIYF | TGTGCCAGCAGCTTAGATCACGACAGATCCGGAAACACCATATATTTT
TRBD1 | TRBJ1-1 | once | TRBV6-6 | CASSQSTGPREAFF | TGTGCCAGCAGTCAATCGACAGGGCCTCGTGAAGCTTTCTTT
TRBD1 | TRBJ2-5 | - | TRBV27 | CASSPRDRHYQETQYF | TGTGCCAGCAGTCCCCGGGACAGACACTACCAAGAGACCCAGTACTTC
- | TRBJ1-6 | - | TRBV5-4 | CASSFRGSAPLHF | TGTGCCAGCAGCTTTAGGGGGTCAGCACCCCTCCACTTT
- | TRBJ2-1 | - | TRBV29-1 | CSVAGWAGESSYNEQFF | TGCAGCGTTGCGGGGTGGGCAGGGGAAAGCTCCTACAATGAGCAGTTCTTC
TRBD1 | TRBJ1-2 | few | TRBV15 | CATSRDRIQGAYGYTF | TGTGCCACCAGCAGAGATCGGATTCAGGGGGCCTATGGCTACACCTTC
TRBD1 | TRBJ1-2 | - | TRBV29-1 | CSADRGNGYTF | TGCAGCGCGGACAGGGGTAATGGCTACACCTTC
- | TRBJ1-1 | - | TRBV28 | CASSFWAWNTEAFF | TGTGCCAGCAGTTTTTGGGCATGGAACACTGAAGCTTTCTTT
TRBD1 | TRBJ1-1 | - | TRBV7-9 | CASSSRTGPNTEAFF | TGTGCCAGCAGCTCCAGGACAGGGCCGAACACTGAAGCTTTCTTT
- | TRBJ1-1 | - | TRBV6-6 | CASGRRGSEAFF | TGTGCCAGCGGACGCAGGGGCAGTGAAGCTTTCTTT
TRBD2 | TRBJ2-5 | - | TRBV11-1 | CASSLAGGYQETQYF | TGTGCCAGCAGCTTAGCGGGGGGGTACCAAGAGACCCAGTACTTC
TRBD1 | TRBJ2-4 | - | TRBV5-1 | CAGSPTGTGNIQYF | TGCGCCGGCAGCCCGACAGGGACGGGGAACATTCAGTACTTC
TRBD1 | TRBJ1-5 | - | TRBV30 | CAWSPGTGNQPQHF | TGTGCCTGGAGCCCCGGGACAGGAAATCAGCCCCAGCATTTT
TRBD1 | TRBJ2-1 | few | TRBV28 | CASSRTGLYNEQFF | TGTGCCAGCAGTAGGACAGGGCTCTACAATGAGCAGTTCTTC
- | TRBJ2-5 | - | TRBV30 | CAWSNLSGGPGTQYF | TGTGCCTGGAGTAACCTCTCGGGGGGCCCGGGGACCCAGTACTTC
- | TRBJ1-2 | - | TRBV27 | CASRAQGTNYGYTF | TGTGCCAGCAGGGCCCAGGGTACTAACTATGGCTACACCTTC
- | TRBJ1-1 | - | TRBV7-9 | CASSPVLRGGKNTEAFF | TGTGCCAGCAGCCCCGTCCTCCGTGGGGGGAAGAACACTGAAGCTTTCTTT
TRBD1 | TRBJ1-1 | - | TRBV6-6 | CASKETGPTEAFF | TGTGCCAGCAAAGAGACAGGGCCCACTGAAGCTTTCTTT
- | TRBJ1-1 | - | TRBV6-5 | CASSSYGGMVGTEAFF | TGTGCCAGCAGTTCCTACGGAGGGATGGTCGGCACTGAAGCTTTCTTT
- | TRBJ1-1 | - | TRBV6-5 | CASSLGVTGYKAFF | TGTGCCAGCAGTCTGGGGGTTACAGGGTATAAAGCTTTCTTT
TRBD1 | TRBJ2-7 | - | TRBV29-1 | CSVSEAGQGSYEQYF | TGCAGCGTTTCTGAAGCAGGACAGGGCTCCTACGAGCAGTACTTC
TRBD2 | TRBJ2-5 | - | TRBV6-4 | CAILRGGLWETQYF | TGTGCCATCCTTCGCGGGGGGCTGTGGGAGACCCAGTACTTC
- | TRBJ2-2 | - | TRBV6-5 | CASSYSPTTSTGELFF | TGTGCCAGCAGTTACTCGCCAACCACATCCACCGGGGAGCTGTTTTTT
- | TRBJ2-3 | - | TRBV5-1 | CASSLSWGSTDTQYF | TGCGCCAGCAGCTTGTCGTGGGGCAGCACAGATACGCAGTATTTT
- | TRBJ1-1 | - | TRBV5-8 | CASSLGRETEAFF | TGTGCCAGCAGCTTGGGAAGGGAGACTGAAGCTTTCTTT
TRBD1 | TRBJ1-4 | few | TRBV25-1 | CASSEFAGGNEKLFF | TGTGCCAGCAGTGAATTCGCAGGGGGTAATGAAAAACTGTTTTTT
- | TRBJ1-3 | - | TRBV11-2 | CASTPSTGNTIYF | TGTGCCAGCACCCCCAGTACAGGAAACACCATATATTTT
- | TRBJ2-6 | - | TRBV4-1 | CDSSQERVTVRISGANVLTF | TGCGACAGCAGCCAAGAGAGAGTAACAGTAAGAATCTCTGGGGCCAACGTCCTGACTTTC
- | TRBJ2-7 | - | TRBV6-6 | CASSFTGLIEQYF | TGTGCCAGCAGTTTCACCGGACTAATCGAGCAGTACTTC
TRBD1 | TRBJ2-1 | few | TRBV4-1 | CASSQGTGVAYNEQFF | TGCGCCAGCAGCCAAGGGACAGGGGTGGCCTACAATGAGCAGTTCTTC
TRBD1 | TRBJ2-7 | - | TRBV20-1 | CSARDRDEQYF | TGCAGTGCTAGGGACAGGGACGAGCAGTACTTC
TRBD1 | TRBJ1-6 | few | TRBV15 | CATRRQGGNSPLHF | TGTGCCACCCGAAGACAGGGGGGAAATTCACCCCTCCACTTT
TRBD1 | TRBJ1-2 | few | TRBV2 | CASRLNQWDRYGYTF | TGTGCCAGCAGGCTCAATCAATGGGACAGATATGGCTACACCTTC
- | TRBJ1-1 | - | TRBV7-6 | CASTKPGNTEAFF | TGTGCCAGCACCAAACCGGGGAACACTGAAGCTTTCTTT